The clone carrying this TCR beta chain was found a few times. Its antigen is not identified. This record belongs to a study of identical twins. Study-level points and caveats: For monozygotic twins, models underestimated out-of-frame TCR alpha sharing. There was an excess of low generation probability in the out-of-frame alpha sequences that twins shared.

With template switching, a universal primer site was added, and the cDNA carried unique molecular identifiers. TCRdb ran MiXCR on the 5' RACE reads and lists one entry per CDR3 protein. The sample gives around 240,000 distinct CDR3 sequences, roughly a tenth of which show up once; less than 12% is in the top ten. Healthy Caucasian individuals made up all the donors. This CDR3 has 12 amino acids. V lost 0 bases to trimming and J lost 6 bases, with 3 bases between them. The germline V gene has CDR1 GTSNPN and CDR2 SVGIG (reference sequence). The receptor comes from a man over 45 in good health. The specimen sequenced was memory T cells sorted from blood. The chain combines TRBV30 with TRBJ1-6; D is uncertain. This CDR3 reads CAWSVANSPLHF. CDR3 coding DNA: TGTGCCTGGAGTGTTGCTAATTCACCCCTCCACTTT.